This T cell receptor beta chain appears in the sequencing data of a study of CD8+ T cells in alopecia areata. Overall study context: Tofacitinib ran for 6 to 18 months before 6 months off drug. Findings and limits, study-wide: Scalp clonality and expanded CD8+ clones among the top 100 fell significantly with tofacitinib. In scalp and blood during tofacitinib, many expanded lesional clones persisted.

RNA extraction was followed by reverse transcription into cDNA, which acted as the sequencing template. The data were produced by immunoSEQ multiplex PCR, yet TCRdb's version contains in-frame clones alone and is incomplete. The table lists 100,000 to 150,000 clones, around 60% of them singletons. Treatment of the sample: oral pan-JAK inhibitor, 5-10 mg twice daily. CDR1 and CDR2 (germline): SGHRS, YFSETQ. CDR3 length: 14 amino acids. Trimming cost V 0 bases and J 4 bases, with 7 bases left between them. In the case of this clone: Its antigen is as yet unknown.

The chain employs TRBV5-1 and TRBJ1-4; D is perhaps TRBD1 (5 bases). The sample was CD4+ T cells sorted from blood, taken at week 4, from a patient treated with tofacitinib. This receptor was identified in a human donor with alopecia areata. Here the CDR3 reads CASSLGGDNEKLFF. CDR3 coding DNA: TGCGCCAGCAGCTTGGGAGGGGATAATGAAAAACTGTTTTTT.